This T cell receptor (beta chain) was captured by sequencing in a study of T cells in Graves' hyperthyroidism and ophthalmopathy. This clonotype was picked up many times. Its antigen is unknown. RNA transcripts gave rise to amplified TCR beta CDR3 regions. In the first-round RT-PCR of the TCR CDR3, the HTBI primer set was used. TCRdb redid the calling of the multiplex PCR reads with MiXCR, one entry per CDR3 protein. Here the sample spans around 100,000 distinct CDR3 sequences, over 45% being singletons. General study results and limits: Most expanded thyroid clonotypes above 0.001 recurred in blood. From stable hyperthyroidism, ophthalmopathy was set apart by a 13 V-J model.

The CDR3 covers 14 residues. V was trimmed by 4 bases and J by 8 bases, leaving 14 bases between them. Sequencing input: blood. This receptor was obtained from a man aged 35 to 55 with Graves' hyperthyroidism. The rearrangement joins TRBV12-3 or TRBV12-4 to TRBJ1-4; D is unclear. The CDR3 DNA sequence: TGTGCCAGCAGTTACTCAGGTCTCGGCGAAAAACTGTTTTTT. Translation gives CASSYSGLGEKLFF.